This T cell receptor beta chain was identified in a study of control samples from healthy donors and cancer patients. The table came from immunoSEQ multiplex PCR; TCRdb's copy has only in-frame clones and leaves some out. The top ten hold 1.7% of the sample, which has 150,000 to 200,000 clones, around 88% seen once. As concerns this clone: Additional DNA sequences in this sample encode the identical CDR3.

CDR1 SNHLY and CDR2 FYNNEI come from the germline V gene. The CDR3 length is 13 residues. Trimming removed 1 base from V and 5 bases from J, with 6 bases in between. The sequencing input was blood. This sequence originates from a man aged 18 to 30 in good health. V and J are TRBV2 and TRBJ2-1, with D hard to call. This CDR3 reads CASSEGLNNEQFF. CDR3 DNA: TGTGCCAGCAGTGAAGGTCTAAACAATGAGCAGTTCTTC.